Described below is a single T cell receptor beta chain sequence and its context. In each PCR, synthetic TCR analog templates were spiked in. TCRdb keeps only in-frame clones here, not all; method: immunoSEQ multiplex PCR. The sample has under 50,000 clones; more than 80% are singletons. These data come from a study of PD-L1 blockade in urothelial cancer. Study summary: Administration of atezolizumab to patients began in the mid-2010s, at 1,200 mg intravenously every 3 weeks. Twenty-five of 29 patients were males with bladder-origin urothelial cancer.

The CDR3 runs to 18 residues. From germline, CDR1 is SQVTM and CDR2 ANQGSEA. Trimming removed 1 base from V and 0 bases from J, with 18 bases in between. Patients had urothelial carcinoma that was locally advanced or metastatic. The sample consisted of PBMCs, taken around atezolizumab (anti-PD-L1) treatment. The source of this sequence is a man between 70 and 80 years old with urothelial cancer. The chain has TRBV29-1 and TRBJ1-4; TRBD1 is a possible D gene (6 bases). The CDR3 coding sequence is TGCAGCGTTGAAGGGGGGGGCACAGGGTACGCAACTAATGAAAAACTGTTTTTT. It yields the protein CSVEGGGTGYATNEKLFF. The whole variable domain, remainder taken from reference TRBV29-1 and TRBJ1-4, is SAVISQKPSRDICQRGTSLTIQCQVDSQVTMMFWYRQQPGQSLTLIATANQGSEATYESGFVIDKFPISRPNLTFSTLTVSNMSPEDSSIYLCSVEGGGTGYATNEKLFFGSGTQLSVL.